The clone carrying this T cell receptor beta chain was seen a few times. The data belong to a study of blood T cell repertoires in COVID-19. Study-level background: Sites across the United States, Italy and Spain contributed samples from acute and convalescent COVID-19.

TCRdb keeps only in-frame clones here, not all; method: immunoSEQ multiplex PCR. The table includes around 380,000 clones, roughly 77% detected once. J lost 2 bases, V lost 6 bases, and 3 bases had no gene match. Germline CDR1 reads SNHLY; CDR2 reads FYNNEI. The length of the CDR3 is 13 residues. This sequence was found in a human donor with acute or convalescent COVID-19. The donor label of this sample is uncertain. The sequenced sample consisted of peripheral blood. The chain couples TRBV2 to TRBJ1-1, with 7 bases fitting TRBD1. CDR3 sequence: CASRRDRNTEAFF. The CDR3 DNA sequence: TGTGCCAGCAGACGGGACAGAAACACTGAAGCTTTCTTT.